This T cell receptor (beta chain) was identified in a study of blood T cell repertoires in COVID-19. Study-level information: Acute and convalescent COVID-19 specimens originated in the United States, Italy and Spain. T cells, B-cell-depleted T cells, or PBMCs provided the cDNA or gDNA that served as material.

Recruited during active infection, patients (from Seattle) were subsequently followed longitudinally. This CDR3 is built from 16 residues. Germline lookup yields CDR1 MNHEY and CDR2 SVGAGI. Unmatched junction bases numbered 4, after V lost 0 bases and J lost 0 bases. The authors' processing: Reference gene primer amplification in the assay estimated nucleated cell counts. The assay was immunoSEQ multiplex PCR, and TCRdb's table has in-frame clones only and misses some. For V, J and clone size, that table is used; D and trimming come from the DNA. Of about 350,000 clones in the sample, about 86% were seen once.

The sequencing sample was made of peripheral blood. The receptor's source is a woman aged 60 to 75 with COVID-19, enrolled during active disease. The chain uses TRBV6-5 and TRBJ2-7, with 8 nucleotides matching TRBD2. This CDR3 reads CASSYSPGGFSYEQYF. CDR3 sequence (DNA): TGTGCCAGCAGTTACTCCCCGGGAGGGTTCTCCTACGAGCAGTACTTC.